This T cell receptor beta chain originates from a study of Ad26.COV2.S vaccination and SARS-CoV-2 variants. Overall study findings and caveats: Placebo recipients and vaccine recipients were similar in non-spike TCR breadth. Using TCR breadth and depth analyses may have led to underestimated total T cell responses. Responses of spike-specific T cells (both CD8+ and CD4+) reportedly showed substantial breadth after vaccination.

Libraries were prepared by immunoSEQ multiplex PCR; TCRdb keeps only in-frame clonotypes and omits some of them. The sample carries some 340,000 clones, around four fifths recorded once. The length of the CDR3 is 16 residues. The germline V and J ends were trimmed by 3 bases and 2 bases, with 16 bases remaining between them. The germline V gene encodes CDR1 MGHRA and CDR2 YSYEKL. Treatment given: 15 to 20 received Ad26.COV2.S at low or high dose, single or two shots; about 5 received placebo; per-sample allocation not given. Each sample was drawn 63 days after the first injection (of vaccine or placebo). A note on this clone: Its antigen is as yet unknown.

The sample was peripheral blood, taken in a trial of Ad26.COV2.S vaccine versus placebo. This chain joins TRBV4-1 and TRBJ1-2; D might be TRBD1 (6 bases). The receptor comes from a person between 18 and 65 years old who received the Ad26.COV2.S COVID-19 vaccine or a placebo. The CDR3 DNA is TGCGCCAGCAGCCACCCCTACAGGGCAGGGAACTATGGCTACACCTTC. Protein sequence: CASSHPYRAGNYGYTF.